The clone carrying this T cell receptor (beta chain) has just a few counts. Its antigen is unknown. Germline assignment: CDR1 DFQATT and CDR2 SNEGSKA (reference sequence). Trimming removed 2 bases from V and 0 bases from J; junction bases left unmatched: 15. This CDR3 region has 19 residues. These data come from a study of early T cells in non-severe SARS-CoV-2 infection. Study-level information: Unpaired chains resulted from sequencing bulk RNA of unsorted whole blood.

Study-wide points: Private and CD4 specificities were missed by VDJdb matching, skewed to anti-spike CD8.

As part of library construction, unique molecular identifiers were attached to individual cDNA molecules. TCRdb redid the calling of the 5' RACE reads with MiXCR, one entry per CDR3 protein. Found here are around 80,000 distinct CDR3 sequences, around 13% of them singletons; the top ten hold nearly 6%. V and J are TRBV20-1 and TRBJ1-1; 10 nucleotides align to TRBD1. The sample comprised whole blood. This sequence originates from an adult who was a healthcare worker with PCR-confirmed SARS-CoV-2 infection or an uninfected control (not recorded which). CDR3 bases: TGCAGTGCTAGATCCCGGGACAGGGGCGGATTTCCCATGAACACTGAAGCTTTCTTT. Amino acid sequence: CSARSRDRGGFPMNTEAFF.